Shown below are 16 T cell receptor beta chains from a single sample sequenced in a study of cytomegalovirus exposure and HLA in healthy donors listed by TCRdb under 2017. Library construction relied on the immunoSEQ multiplex PCR assay. A mixture of 60 forward primers for TCR Vbeta segments and 13 reverse primers for TCR Jbeta segments was used in the multiplex PCR. Drawn from immuneACCESS, this table holds only the in-frame rearrangements with V and J called that TCRdb kept. Clones are partly lost; checked studies trace under half to an unresolved V gene and leave the rest unexplained. For this sample the table gives some 130,000 clones, of which 81% were detected only once. Together, the top ten hold about 0.63% of the sample. Material for sequencing was PBMCs. The origin of the receptors is a man between 18 and 35 years old in good health and CMV-seronegative.

J is TRBJ2-2 and V is TRBV4-1, with TRBD1 matching 9 bases. CDR1 is MGHRA and CDR2 is YSYEKL in the germline V gene. CDR3 length: 16 residues. V gave up 2 bases and J gave up 6 bases; unmatched junction bases: 7. CDR3 protein: CASSQLGRTGAGELFF. The DNA for the CDR3 is TGCGCCAGCAGCCAACTCGGCCGGACAGGGGCCGGGGAGCTGTTTTTT.

The rearrangement links TRBV18 to TRBJ2-7; possible D gene TRBD2, 7 bases. Germline V gene data show CDR1 as KGHSH and CDR2 as LQKENI. V shed 3 bases and J shed 6 bases, with 21 bases lying between them. CDR3 size: 16 residues. CDR3 loop: CASSPYPGGAMGEQYF. For the CDR3, the DNA is TGTGCCAGCTCACCTTATCCTGGGGGGGCGATGGGCGAGCAGTACTTC.

The V call is TRBV4-3, the J call TRBJ1-4, with a possible D match to TRBD1 (6 bases). This CDR3 region has 15 residues. V lost 2 bases and J 5 bases, leaving 12 bases between the germline ends. Germline lookup yields CDR1 LGHNA and CDR2 YSLEER. As DNA, the CDR3 is TGCGCCAGCAGCCAACCTGACAGGTTGAATGAAAAACTGTTTTTT. Amino acids: CASSQPDRLNEKLFF.

This chain connects TRBV7-9 to TRBJ1-1, with D perhaps matching TRBD1 (6 bases). Germline CDR1 and CDR2: SEHNR and FQNEAQ (reference sequence). The V end lost 4 bases, the J end lost 6 bases, and 18 bases lay between the germline ends. The CDR3 is 15 amino acids. DNA of the CDR3: TGTGCCAGCAGCTCCGCCGGGGGGCAAGCCGCTGAAGCTTTCTTT. Its protein is CASSSAGGQAAEAFF.

The chain combines TRBV29-1 with TRBJ1-2; D may be TRBD1 (6 bases). Germline V gene data show CDR1 as SQVTM and CDR2 as ANQGSEA. The germline V and J ends were trimmed by 4 bases and 0 bases, with 21 bases remaining between them. The CDR3 consists of 17 residues. The CDR3 sequence is CSVAMRQAIFTNYGYTF. The CDR3 DNA sequence: TGCAGCGTTGCTATGAGACAGGCGATATTTACTAACTATGGCTACACCTTC.

This rearrangement joins TRBV7-9 to TRBJ1-4, with D possibly TRBD1 on 5 matching bases. Germline CDR1 reads SEHNR; CDR2 reads FQNEAQ (reference sequence). V was trimmed by 4 bases and J by 6 bases, leaving 15 bases between them. The CDR3 is 15 residues long. CDR3 sequence: CASSSNTDIYEKLFF. The CDR3 DNA follows: TGTGCCAGCAGCTCAAACACGGACATTTATGAAAAACTGTTTTTT.

In this sample, this clone turned up once. CDR3 DNA: TGTGCCAGCAGTTTATTGGCTCTGGACAGGGGGCTTTCTGGGGCCAACGTCCTGACTTTC. Residues: CASSLLALDRGLSGANVLTF. The chain couples TRBV28 to TRBJ2-6, with TRBD1 matching 11 bases. There are 20 residues in the CDR3. Germline trimming cut 1 base from V and 1 base from J; bases unmatched to any gene: 9. In germline, CDR1 is MDHEN, CDR2 SYDVKM.

The chain couples TRBV27 to TRBJ2-3, with a weak D call TRBD1 (5 bases). The CDR3 totals 13 residues. The ends were cut back, 3 bases at V and 6 bases at J, with 10 bases in the middle. Germline CDR1 is MNHEY and CDR2 is SMNVEV (reference sequence). CDR3 sequence (DNA): TGTGCCAGCAGTTTTGACAGACTGGATACGCAGTATTTT. This sequence encodes CASSFDRLDTQYF.

The V gene is TRBV4-3, the J gene TRBJ2-7, with 10 bases aligning to TRBD1. Per the germline V gene, CDR1 is LGHNA and CDR2 is YSLEER. V lost 8 bases and J lost 2; bases outside the gene matches: 6. The CDR3 consists of 14 residues. The DNA of the CDR3 is TGCGCCAGCTCCCAGGACAGGGGGACCTACGAGCAGTACTTC. It yields the protein CASSQDRGTYEQYF.

J is TRBJ2-6 and V is TRBV5-4; possibly TRBD1 for D (5 bases). This CDR3 region has 17 residues. Germline V lookup: CDR1 SGHNT, CDR2 YYREEE (reference sequence). The V and J ends lost 2 bases and 0 bases respectively, with 12 bases between them. As DNA, the CDR3 is TGTGCCAGCAGCTTCTCGATGACAGCCTCTGGGGCCAACGTCCTGACTTTC. Its translation: CASSFSMTASGANVLTF.

The rearrangement uses TRBV19 and TRBJ2-3, with D perhaps TRBD2 (6 bases). Trimming stripped 4 bases from V and 5 bases from J, with 16 bases between. There are 15 residues in the CDR3. CDR1 is LNHDA, CDR2 SQIVND, per germline (reference sequence). CDR3 nucleotides: TGTGCCAGTAGTACCTATAGCGGAGTTAGAGATACGCAGTATTTT. The encoded protein is CASSTYSGVRDTQYF.

Only a few counts were recorded for this clone. The chain uses TRBV6-5 and TRBJ1-5, with 7 positions matching TRBD1. The V segment lost 2 bases and the J segment 2 bases; nucleotides outside the gene matches: 0. The CDR3 spans 14 residues. Germline CDR1 and CDR2: MNHEY and SVGAGI. The CDR3 region has the DNA TGTGCCAGCAGTTACGGACAGGGCAATCAGCCCCAGCATTTT. Translation: CASSYGQGNQPQHF.

The chain has TRBV5-5 and TRBJ1-2; the match to TRBD1 covers 11 bases. Germline CDR1 reads SGHKS; CDR2 reads YYEKEE (reference sequence). V lost 4 bases, J lost 3 bases, and 5 bases stayed unmatched. This CDR3 has 15 amino acids. CDR3 nucleotides: TGTGCCAGCAGCGCGGGGACAGGGGGGGACTATGGCTACACCTTC. Translating it yields CASSAGTGGDYGYTF.

This clone appeared once. The chain recombines TRBV27 with TRBJ2-7; D is perhaps TRBD1 (6 bases). The V and J ends lost 5 bases and 0 bases respectively, with 11 bases between them. The CDR3 extends over 14 amino acids. CDR1 and CDR2 (germline): MNHEY, SMNVEV (reference sequence). CDR3 sequence reads: CASSMHRASYEQYF. CDR3 in DNA: TGTGCCAGCAGTATGCACAGGGCCTCCTACGAGCAGTACTTC.

The CDR3 here is CASSFSSNRADQPQHF. The CDR3 DNA is TGTGCCAGCAGCTTCTCTTCAAACAGGGCGGATCAGCCCCAGCATTTT. This sequence joins TRBV5-5 and TRBJ1-5; weak D call: TRBD1 (6 bases). This CDR3 has 16 residues. CDR1 SGHKS and CDR2 YYEKEE come from the germline V gene (reference sequence). The ends were cut back, 2 bases at V and 5 bases at J, with 17 bases in the middle.

This clone was counted a single time. The chain employs TRBV5-6 and TRBJ1-2; D is unclear. The germline V and J ends were trimmed by 0 bases and 8 bases, with 11 bases remaining between them. This CDR3 spans 13 amino acids. CDR1 is SGHDT, CDR2 YYEEEE, per germline. The CDR3 nucleotides read TGTGCCAGCAGCTTGGGTAGCGTCTTGGGCTACACCTTC. This translates into CASSLGSVLGYTF. The complete variable domain, with remaining parts taken from reference TRBV5-6 and TRBJ1-2, reads DAGVTQSPTHLIKTRGQQVTLRCSPKSGHDTVSWYQQALGQGPQFIFQYYEEEERQRGNFPDRFSGHQFPNYSSELNVNALLLGDSALYLCASSLGSVLGYTFGSGTRLTVV.